Following are 9 T cell receptor beta chains from one sample sequenced in a study of blood T cell repertoires in COVID-19 (dated by TCRdb to the early 2020s). The library came from the immunoSEQ multiplex PCR assay. Imported from immuneACCESS, the table was reduced by TCRdb to in-frame sequences with V and J called. These copies leave out some clones; in studies compared against another copy, an unresolved V gene accounts for under half, and the cause of the remainder is not known. This sample holds 70,000 or so clones; around nine tenths were observed only once. Together, the top ten hold around 1.5% of the sample. Sequencing was carried out using peripheral blood. These receptors were obtained from a human donor in a cohort sampled during active COVID-19.

The J gene is TRBJ2-3, the V gene TRBV28; 7 nucleotides line up with TRBD1. J was trimmed by 12 bases and V by 5 bases; bases with no gene match: 5. Germline V gene data show CDR1 as MDHEN and CDR2 as SYDVKM. The CDR3 sequence is 11 residues long. CDR3 amino acids: CASSPRDRQYF. The CDR3 region has the DNA TGTGCCAGCAGTCCCCGGGACAGACAGTATTTT.

The chain uses TRBV18 and TRBJ2-5, with D possibly matching TRBD2 (6 bases). Trimming stripped 0 bases from V and 5 bases from J, with 16 bases between. This CDR3 contains 16 residues. Germline values: CDR1 KGHSH, CDR2 LQKENI. CDR3 sequence (DNA): TGTGCCAGCTCACCACCGGGTCCGGGGGACGGGGAGACCCAGTACTTC. Amino acid sequence: CASSPPGPGDGETQYF.

CDR3 nucleotide sequence: TGTGCCAGCAGGGGAGTGTTCGAAAACATTCAGTACTTC. It encodes CASRGVFENIQYF. The chain carries TRBV28 and TRBJ2-4; perhaps TRBD2 as D (5 bases). The CDR3 extends over 13 amino acids. Trimming removed 6 bases from V and 5 bases from J, with 11 bases in between. Germline assignment: CDR1 MDHEN and CDR2 SYDVKM. Complete variable domain (other parts from reference TRBV28 and TRBJ2-4): DVKVTQSSRYLVKRTGEKVFLECVQDMDHENMFWYRQDPGLGLRLIYFSYDVKMKEKGDIPEGYSVSREKKERFSLILESASTNQTSMYLCASRGVFENIQYFGAGTRLSVL.

The chain employs TRBV11-2 and TRBJ2-7; TRBD2 matches at 7 bases. Germline CDR1 reads SGHAT; CDR2 reads FQNNGV. The CDR3 length is 13 residues. V shed 8 bases and J 6 bases; nucleotides not matched to a gene: 10. The CDR3 sequence: CASAQSIAGEQYV. The CDR3 DNA reads as TGTGCCAGCGCTCAAAGCATAGCGGGCGAGCAGTACGTC.

This chain uses TRBV28 with TRBJ2-7, with 10 bases matching TRBD1. After removal of 4 bases from V and 6 bases from J, the junction contained 6 bases not matched to a gene. The CDR3 spans 14 residues. The germline V gene has CDR1 MDHEN and CDR2 SYDVKM. The CDR3 protein is CASSSTGTGVEQYF. CDR3 nucleotides: TGTGCCAGCAGTTCTACCGGGACAGGGGTCGAGCAGTACTTC.

This clone was seen a handful of times. V usage is TRBV6-2 or TRBV6-3 and J usage is TRBJ1-5, with D possibly matching TRBD1 (6 bases). Germline values: CDR1 MNHEY, CDR2 SVGEGT. V was shortened by 6 bases and J by 4 bases, with 10 bases between the two germline ends. The CDR3 length is 13 residues. CDR3 coding DNA: TGTGCCAGCAGCAGGACAGAAAATCAGCCCCAGCATTTT. This translates into CASSRTENQPQHF.

This clone is a singleton in its sample. The rearrangement uses TRBV7-9 and TRBJ2-5; tentative D call: TRBD1 (6 bases). The CDR3 covers 12 residues. Trimming pared 6 bases from V and 4 bases from J, leaving 9 bases between. Germline V gene sequence: CDR1 SEHNR, CDR2 FQNEAQ (reference sequence). CDR3 protein: CASSIGGETQYF. The CDR3 DNA sequence: TGTGCCAGCAGTATAGGGGGAGAGACCCAGTACTTC.

In this sample, this clone turned up a few times. The chain carries TRBV5-1 and TRBJ1-2, with 10 positions matching TRBD1. The CDR3 spans 14 residues. The germline gives CDR1 SGHRS, CDR2 YFSETQ. V dropped 0 bases and J dropped 8; count of bases not matched to a gene: 4. CDR3 bases: TGCGCCAGCAGCTTGGGGACAGGGGGAGGCGGCTACACCTTC. Residues: CASSLGTGGGGYTF.

V and J are TRBV7-9 and TRBJ1-2; D is undetermined. CDR3 length equals 11 residues. Trimming took off 5 bases at V and 12 bases at J, with 13 bases between the two ends. Germline V gives CDR1 SEHNR, CDR2 FQNEAQ (reference sequence). CDR3 DNA sequence: TGTGCCAGCAGCACAGAGCTTGGTCACACCTTC. It is translated as CASSTELGHTF. Drawing the rest from reference TRBV7-9 and TRBJ1-2, the complete variable domain is DTGVSQNPRHKITKRGQNVTFRCDPISEHNRLYWYRQTLGQGPEFLTYFQNEAQLEKSRLLSDRFSAERPKGSFSTLEIQRTEQGDSAMYLCASSTELGHTFGSGTRLTVV.